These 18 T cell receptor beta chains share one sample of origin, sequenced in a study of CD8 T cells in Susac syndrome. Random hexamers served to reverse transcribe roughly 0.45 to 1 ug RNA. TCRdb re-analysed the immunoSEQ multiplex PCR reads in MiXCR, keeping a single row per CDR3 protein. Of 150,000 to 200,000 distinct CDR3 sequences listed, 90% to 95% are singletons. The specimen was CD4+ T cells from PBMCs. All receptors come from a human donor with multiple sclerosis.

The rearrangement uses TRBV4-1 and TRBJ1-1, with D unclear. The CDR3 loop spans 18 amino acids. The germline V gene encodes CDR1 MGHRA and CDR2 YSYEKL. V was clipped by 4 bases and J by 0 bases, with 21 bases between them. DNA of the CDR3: TGCGCCAGCAGCCGAGTCGCGACGCCAGTCAGAATGAACACTGAAGCTTTCTTT. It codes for CASSRVATPVRMNTEAFF.

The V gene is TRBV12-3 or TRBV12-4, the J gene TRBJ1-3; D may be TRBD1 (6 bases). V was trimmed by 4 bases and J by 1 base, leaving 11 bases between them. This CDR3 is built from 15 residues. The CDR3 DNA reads TGTGCCAGCAGTTACACCGGGACATCTGGAAACACCATATATTTT. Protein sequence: CASSYTGTSGNTIYF.

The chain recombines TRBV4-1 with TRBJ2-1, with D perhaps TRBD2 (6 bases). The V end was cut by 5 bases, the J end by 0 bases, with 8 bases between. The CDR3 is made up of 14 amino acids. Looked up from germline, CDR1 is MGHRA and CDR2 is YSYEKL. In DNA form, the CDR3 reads TGCGCCAGCAGCGCCGGGAGCTCCTACAATGAGCAGTTCTTC. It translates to CASSAGSSYNEQFF.

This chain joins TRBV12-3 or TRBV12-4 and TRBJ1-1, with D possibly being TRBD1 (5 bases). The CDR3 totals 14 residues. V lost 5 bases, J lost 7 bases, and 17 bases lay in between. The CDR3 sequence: CASSRGVIVGEAFF. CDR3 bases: TGTGCCAGCAGTCGAGGGGTAATTGTTGGTGAAGCTTTCTTT.

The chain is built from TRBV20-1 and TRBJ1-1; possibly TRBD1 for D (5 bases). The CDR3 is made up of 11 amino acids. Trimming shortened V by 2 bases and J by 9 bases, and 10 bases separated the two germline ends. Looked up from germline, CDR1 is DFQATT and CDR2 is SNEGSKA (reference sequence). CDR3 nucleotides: TGCAGTGCTAGAATGGGGGGGAAAGCTTTCTTT. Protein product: CSARMGGKAFF.

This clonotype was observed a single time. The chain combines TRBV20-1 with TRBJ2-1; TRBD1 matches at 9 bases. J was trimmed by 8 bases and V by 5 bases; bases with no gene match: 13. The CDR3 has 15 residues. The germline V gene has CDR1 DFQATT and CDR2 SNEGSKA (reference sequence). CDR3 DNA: TGCAGTGCTCGTTCTACAGGGGGCGTTGGCGATGAGCAGTTCTTC. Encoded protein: CSARSTGGVGDEQFF.

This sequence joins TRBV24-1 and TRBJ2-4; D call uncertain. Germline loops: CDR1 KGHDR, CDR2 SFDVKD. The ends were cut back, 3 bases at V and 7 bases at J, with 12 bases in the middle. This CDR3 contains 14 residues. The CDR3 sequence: CATSDGVLGNIQYF. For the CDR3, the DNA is TGTGCCACCAGTGATGGGGTCCTGGGGAACATTCAGTACTTC.

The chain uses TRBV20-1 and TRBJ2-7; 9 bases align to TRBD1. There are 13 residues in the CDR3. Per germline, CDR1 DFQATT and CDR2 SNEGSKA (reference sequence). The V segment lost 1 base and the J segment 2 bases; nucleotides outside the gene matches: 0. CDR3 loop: CSARGDRAYEQYF. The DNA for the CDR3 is TGCAGTGCTAGAGGGGACAGGGCCTACGAGCAGTACTTC.

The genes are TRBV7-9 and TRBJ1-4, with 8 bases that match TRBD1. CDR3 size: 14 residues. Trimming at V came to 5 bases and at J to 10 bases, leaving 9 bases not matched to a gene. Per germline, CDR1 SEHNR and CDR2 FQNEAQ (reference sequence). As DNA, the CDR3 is TGTGCCAGCAGCAGGGGACAGGCCCTGGGAAAACTGTTTTTT. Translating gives CASSRGQALGKLFF.

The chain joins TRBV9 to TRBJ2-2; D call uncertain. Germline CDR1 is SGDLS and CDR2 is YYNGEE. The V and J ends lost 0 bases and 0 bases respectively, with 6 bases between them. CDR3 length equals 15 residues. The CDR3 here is CASSVVESNTGELFF. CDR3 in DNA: TGTGCCAGCAGCGTAGTGGAGTCGAACACCGGGGAGCTGTTTTTT. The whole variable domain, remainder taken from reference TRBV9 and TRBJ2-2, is DSGVTQTPKHLITATGQRVTLRCSPRSGDLSVYWYQQSLDQGLQFLIQYYNGEERAKGNILERFSAQQFPDLHSELNLSSLELGDSALYFCASSVVESNTGELFFGEGSRLTVL.

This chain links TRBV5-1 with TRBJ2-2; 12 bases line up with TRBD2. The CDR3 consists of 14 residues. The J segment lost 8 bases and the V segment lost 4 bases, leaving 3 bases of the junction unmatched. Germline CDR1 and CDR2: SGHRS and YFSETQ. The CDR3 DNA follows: TGCGCCAGCAGCCCCGGACTAGCGGGAGGGGAGCTGTTTTTT. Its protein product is CASSPGLAGGELFF.

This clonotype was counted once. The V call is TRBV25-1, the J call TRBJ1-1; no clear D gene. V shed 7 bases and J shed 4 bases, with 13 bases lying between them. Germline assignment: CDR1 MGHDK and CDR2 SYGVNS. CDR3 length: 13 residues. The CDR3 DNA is TGTGCCAGCACTGTGACACTGGGCACTGAAGCTTTCTTT. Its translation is CASTVTLGTEAFF.

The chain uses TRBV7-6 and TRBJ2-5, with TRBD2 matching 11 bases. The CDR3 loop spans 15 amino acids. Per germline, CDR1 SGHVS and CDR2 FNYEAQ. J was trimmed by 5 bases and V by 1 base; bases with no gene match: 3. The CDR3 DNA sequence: TGTGCCAGCAGCTTAGTAGCGGGAGGGTCGGAGACCCAGTACTTC. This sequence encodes CASSLVAGGSETQYF.

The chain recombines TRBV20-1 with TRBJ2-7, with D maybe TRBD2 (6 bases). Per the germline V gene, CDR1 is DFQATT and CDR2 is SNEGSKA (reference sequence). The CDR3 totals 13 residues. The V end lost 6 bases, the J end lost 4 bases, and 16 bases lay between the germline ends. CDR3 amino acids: CSATIGGRYEQYF. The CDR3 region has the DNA TGCAGTGCCACCATTGGGGGGAGGTACGAGCAGTACTTC.

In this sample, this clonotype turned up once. The CDR3 region is CASSLAISGVEQFF. In DNA, the CDR3 is TGTGCCAGCAGCTTAGCGATTAGCGGGGTTGAGCAGTTCTTC. This sequence joins TRBV11-2 and TRBJ2-1; 8 nucleotides match TRBD2. V shed 1 base and J 9 bases; nucleotides not matched to a gene: 5. Germline lookup yields CDR1 SGHAT and CDR2 FQNNGV. This CDR3 region has 14 residues.

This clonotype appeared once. Here the CDR3 reads CSASGTDAYNEQFF. The CDR3 DNA follows: TGCAGTGCTAGTGGGACAGACGCCTACAATGAGCAGTTCTTC. The rearrangement links TRBV20-1 to TRBJ2-1; 7 nucleotides line up with TRBD1. The germline V gene encodes CDR1 DFQATT and CDR2 SNEGSKA (reference sequence). Germline trimming cut 3 bases from V and 2 bases from J; bases unmatched to any gene: 4. The CDR3 contains 14 residues.

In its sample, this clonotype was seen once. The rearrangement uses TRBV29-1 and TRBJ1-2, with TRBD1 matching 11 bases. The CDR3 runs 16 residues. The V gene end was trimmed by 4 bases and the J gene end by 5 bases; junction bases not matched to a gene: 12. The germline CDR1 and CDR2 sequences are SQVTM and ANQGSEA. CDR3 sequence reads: CSVVRYGQGARYGYTF. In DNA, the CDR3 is TGCAGCGTTGTTCGATACGGACAGGGGGCCAGGTATGGCTACACCTTC.

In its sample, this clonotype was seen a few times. This chain's CDR3 is CASSRTLGETQYF. DNA of the CDR3: TGTGCCAGCAGCCGGACGTTGGGGGAGACCCAGTACTTC. The genes are TRBV7-9 and TRBJ2-5; D remains ambiguous. The germline CDR1 and CDR2 sequences are SEHNR and FQNEAQ (reference sequence). The CDR3 extends over 13 amino acids. Trimming removed 5 bases from V and 5 bases from J, with 12 bases in between.